A single sample gave rise to the 30 T cell receptor beta chains below, sequenced in a study of blood T cell repertoires in COVID-19. Libraries were prepared by immunoSEQ multiplex PCR; TCRdb keeps only in-frame clonotypes and omits some of them. The sample contains 200,000 to 250,000 clones, 82% of which appear only once. Sequenced: PBMCs or T cells enriched from blood (not recorded which). The source of these receptors is a man in his forties who had recovered from COVID-19.

The chain uses TRBV7-2 and TRBJ1-5; no clear D. Per germline, CDR1 SGHTA and CDR2 FQGNSA. There are 13 residues in the CDR3. V was shortened by 5 bases and J by 8 bases, with 13 bases between the two germline ends. CDR3 loop: CASSPRSGEPQHF. The DNA of the CDR3 is TGTGCCAGCAGCCCACGCTCTGGAGAGCCCCAGCATTTT.

The V call is TRBV19, the J call TRBJ1-2; the match to TRBD1 covers 7 bases. The germline gives CDR1 LNHDA, CDR2 SQIVND (reference sequence). There are 15 residues in the CDR3. V lost 4 bases, J lost 5 bases, and 10 bases stayed unmatched. CDR3 protein: CASSNRQGSGYGYTF. CDR3 nucleotide sequence: TGTGCCAGTAGTAACAGACAGGGAAGCGGGTATGGCTACACCTTC.

CDR3 DNA sequence: TGTGCCAGCAGTGAATCCCCAGGGAGGTCCGACTATGGCTACACCTTC. Protein sequence: CASSESPGRSDYGYTF. The gene calls are TRBV25-1 and TRBJ1-2; D is perhaps TRBD1 (5 bases). With 1 base removed from V and 3 bases from J, the gap between germline ends came to 15 bases. The CDR3 sequence is 16 residues long. From germline, CDR1 is MGHDK and CDR2 SYGVNS.

V is TRBV6-6 and J is TRBJ1-2, with 7 bases matching TRBD1. V shed 6 bases, J shed 6 bases, and the junction held 10 bases outside the gene matches. The CDR3 extends over 14 amino acids. Looked up from germline, CDR1 is MNHNY and CDR2 is SVGAGI (reference sequence). The DNA of the CDR3 is TGTGCCAGCAGAAAACCGACAGGGACAGATGGCTACACCTTC. Encoded protein: CASRKPTGTDGYTF.

The V and J genes are TRBV5-1 and TRBJ2-5, with 8 bases fitting TRBD2. The germline V gene has CDR1 SGHRS and CDR2 YFSETQ. This CDR3 has 14 amino acids. V shed 2 bases, J shed 5 bases, and the junction held 5 bases outside the gene matches. The CDR3 DNA follows: TGCGCCAGCAGCTTATCCGGCGGGAGGGAGACCCAGTACTTC. It translates to CASSLSGGRETQYF.

This clone was observed a few times. This CDR3 is also generated by other DNA sequences in the sample. The V and J genes are TRBV30 and TRBJ1-1; D possibly corresponds to TRBD1 (5 bases). Trimming removed 2 bases at V and 4 bases at J, with 8 bases between. The CDR3 length is 12 residues. In germline, CDR1 is GTSNPN, CDR2 SVGIG (reference sequence). The CDR3 reads CAWSRRGTEAFF. The CDR3 DNA is TGTGCCTGGAGTAGGAGGGGCACTGAAGCTTTCTTT.

This clone was detected only a few times. J is TRBJ1-3 and V is TRBV28; weak D call: TRBD1 (5 bases). From germline, CDR1 is MDHEN and CDR2 SYDVKM. Trimming took 3 bases from V and 4 from J, leaving 13 bases between them. CDR3 length: 15 residues. In DNA, the CDR3 is TGTGCCAGCAGTTTCTGGGCAGGGCCAGGAAACACCATATATTTT. Translated, it gives CASSFWAGPGNTIYF.

This chain connects TRBV6-5 to TRBJ1-5, with no clear D. The V gene lost 11 bases and the J gene lost 7 bases, with 18 bases spanning the gap. This CDR3 comprises 13 residues. Germline CDR1 MNHEY, CDR2 SVGAGI. The CDR3 reads CAGSPLVFQPQHF. DNA for the CDR3: TGTGCCGGCTCCCCTCTAGTCTTCCAGCCCCAGCATTTT.

A note on this clone: Other nucleotide sequences in the sample specify the same CDR3. The chain employs TRBV7-6 and TRBJ2-1; TRBD2 agrees at 10 bases. V was pared by 1 base and J by 5 bases, with 2 bases of the junction left unmatched. CDR1 and CDR2 (germline): SGHVS, FNYEAQ. CDR3 length: 15 amino acids. The DNA of the CDR3 is TGTGCCAGCAGCTTAGTTCTAGCGGGGGACAATGAGCAGTTCTTC. Its translation: CASSLVLAGDNEQFF.

In its sample, this clone was seen a few times. This sequence joins TRBV5-4 and TRBJ2-1, with 7 bases matching TRBD1. After removal of 5 bases from V and 8 bases from J, the junction contained 4 bases not matched to a gene. This CDR3 comprises 12 residues. Germline values: CDR1 SGHNT, CDR2 YYREEE (reference sequence). DNA of the CDR3: TGTGCCAGCAGGACAGGGTATCATGAGCAGTTCTTC. This sequence encodes CASRTGYHEQFF.

This clone showed up just a few times. The gene calls are TRBV28 and TRBJ1-2, with TRBD1 matching 8 bases. The CDR3 consists of 13 residues. Unmatched junction bases numbered 4, after V lost 3 bases and J lost 7 bases. Germline CDR1 reads MDHEN; CDR2 reads SYDVKM. Here the CDR3 reads CASSFQGALGYTF. The CDR3 DNA follows: TGTGCCAGCAGTTTTCAGGGGGCGCTTGGCTACACCTTC.

The gene calls are TRBV7-8 and TRBJ1-1, with 8 bases that match TRBD1. V lost 3 bases, J lost 1 base, and 4 bases stayed unmatched. Germline V CDR1 and CDR2: SGHVS, FQNEAQ. CDR3 length equals 15 residues. The CDR3 DNA sequence: TGTGCCAGCAGCTTGCAGGGGGCAGCGAACACTGAAGCTTTCTTT. The encoded protein is CASSLQGAANTEAFF.

The V gene is TRBV28, the J gene TRBJ2-5; D might be TRBD1 (6 bases). Trimming took 2 bases from V and 5 from J, leaving 12 bases between them. The CDR3 runs 14 residues. In germline, CDR1 is MDHEN, CDR2 SYDVKM. The CDR3 DNA sequence: TGTGCCAGCAGTTTAGGGGGCCTCGGGGAGACCCAGTACTTC. This codes for CASSLGGLGETQYF.

The chain uses TRBV28 and TRBJ1-4; possible D gene TRBD1, 6 bases. The CDR3 spans 11 residues. CDR1 MDHEN and CDR2 SYDVKM come from the germline V gene. The ends were cut back, 3 bases at V and 17 bases at J, with 13 bases in the middle. Written as DNA, the CDR3 is TGTGCCAGCAGTTTTCGGGGACACCATTTTTTT. Translating gives CASSFRGHHFF.

This chain links TRBV19 with TRBJ2-5, with a tentative D call TRBD2 (5 bases). Looked up from germline, CDR1 is LNHDA and CDR2 is SQIVND (reference sequence). This CDR3 is built from 12 residues. V lost 6 bases, J lost 3 bases, and 8 bases lay in between. In nucleotides, the CDR3 is TGTGCCAGTAGCCGGGATGAAGAGACCCAGTACTTC. This gives the protein CASSRDEETQYF. Supplemented by reference TRBV19 and TRBJ2-5, the full variable domain reads DGGITQSPKYLFRKEGQNVTLSCEQNLNHDAMYWYRQDPGQGLRLIYYSQIVNDFQKGDIAEGYSVSREKKESFPLTVTSAQKNPTAFYLCASSRDEETQYFGPGTRLLVL.

The chain couples TRBV6-2 or TRBV6-3 to TRBJ1-1; D might be TRBD1 (5 bases). The V and J ends lost 4 bases and 5 bases respectively, with 14 bases between them. This CDR3 comprises 14 residues. The germline CDR1 and CDR2 sequences are MNHEY and SVGEGT. CDR3 protein: CASSLIGEATEAFF. The CDR3 coding sequence is TGTGCCAGCAGTTTAATAGGGGAGGCAACTGAAGCTTTCTTT.

This clone was picked up a small number of times. The genes are TRBV9 and TRBJ2-7; a weak D match, TRBD2 (7 bases). The CDR3 spans 16 residues. Per the germline V gene, CDR1 is SGDLS and CDR2 is YYNGEE. Trimming took off 3 bases at V and 3 bases at J, with 19 bases between the two ends. DNA of the CDR3: TGTGCCAGCAGCGCCTCGAGGGGGGGGACGGGCTACGAGCAGTACTTC. Protein sequence: CASSASRGGTGYEQYF.

The CDR3 protein is CASSIRGRVTDTQYF. The DNA of the CDR3 is TGTGCCAGCAGCATTCGGGGTAGAGTCACAGATACGCAGTATTTT. The chain employs TRBV6-5 and TRBJ2-3; perhaps TRBD2 as D (5 bases). V gave up 6 bases and J gave up 2 bases, with 15 bases separating them. CDR3 length equals 15 residues. Germline assignment: CDR1 MNHEY and CDR2 SVGAGI.

In its sample, this clone was seen a few times. The chain links TRBV15 to TRBJ1-6, with D hard to call. Trimming pared 8 bases from V and 10 bases from J, leaving 18 bases between. The CDR3 consists of 14 residues. Germline CDR1 and CDR2: LNHNV and YYDKDF (reference sequence). CDR3 DNA: TGTGCCACCCGAGCGGAGGGAAGAGGCTCACCCCTCCACTTT. This sequence encodes CATRAEGRGSPLHF.

This clone has only a few counts. V is TRBV7-9 and J is TRBJ1-2; no clear D. The CDR3 extends over 14 amino acids. The germline V and J ends were trimmed by 0 bases and 3 bases, with 8 bases remaining between them. Germline V CDR1 and CDR2: SEHNR, FQNEAQ (reference sequence). The CDR3 spells CASSLAGGYYGYTF. The CDR3 DNA reads as TGTGCCAGCAGCTTAGCGGGAGGGTACTATGGCTACACCTTC.

CDR3 residues: CASSLTGRATEAFF. CDR3 DNA: TGTGCCAGCAGCCTGACAGGACGGGCAACTGAAGCTTTCTTT. This rearrangement joins TRBV4-2 to TRBJ1-1; D perhaps matches TRBD1 (6 bases). With 4 bases removed from V and 5 bases from J, the gap between germline ends came to 14 bases. This CDR3 region has 14 residues. Germline values: CDR1 LGHNA, CDR2 YNFKEQ.

This chain uses TRBV19 with TRBJ2-3, with D tentatively TRBD1 (5 bases). This CDR3 spans 14 amino acids. Germline lookup yields CDR1 LNHDA and CDR2 SQIVND (reference sequence). Trimming pared 7 bases from V and 5 bases from J, leaving 16 bases between. The CDR3, as DNA: TGTGCCAGTAAGGCAGGGCTCCGTGAAGATACGCAGTATTTT. Its translation: CASKAGLREDTQYF.

This clone was detected once. The chain uses TRBV5-1 and TRBJ1-2, with TRBD1 matching over 11 bases. Trimming at V came to 5 bases and at J to 4 bases, leaving 4 bases not matched to a gene. The CDR3 consists of 14 residues. The germline gives CDR1 SGHRS, CDR2 YFSETQ. The CDR3 nucleotides read TGCGCCAGCAGAACCGGGACAGGGGGCTATGGCTACACCTTC. Its protein is CASRTGTGGYGYTF.

V gene TRBV5-4 combines with J gene TRBJ2-1; TRBD2 matches at 15 bases. Germline trimming cut 0 bases from V and 8 bases from J; bases unmatched to any gene: 0. Germline V gene lookup returns CDR1 SGHNT and CDR2 YYREEE (reference sequence). CDR3 length equals 15 residues. This CDR3 is CASSLGTSGGDEQFF. In nucleotides, the CDR3 is TGTGCCAGCAGCTTGGGGACTAGCGGGGGGGATGAGCAGTTCTTC.

The rearrangement joins TRBV7-2 to TRBJ1-1; TRBD1 might be the D (6 bases). The CDR3 is 13 residues long. Germline V gene sequence: CDR1 SGHTA, CDR2 FQGNSA. The V gene lost 5 bases and the J gene lost 4 bases, with 11 bases spanning the gap. The CDR3, as DNA: TGTGCCAGCAGCACGCGACAGGTCACTGAAGCTTTCTTT. It translates to CASSTRQVTEAFF.

The chain couples TRBV5-1 to TRBJ2-1, with D uncertain. The germline CDR1 and CDR2 sequences are SGHRS and YFSETQ. V was clipped by 7 bases and J by 1 base, with 15 bases between them. There are 15 residues in the CDR3. CDR3 sequence: CASGTTIGSYNEQFF. The CDR3 DNA reads TGCGCCAGCGGTACTACGATCGGTTCCTACAATGAGCAGTTCTTC.

The V and J genes are TRBV10-3 and TRBJ1-1, with 7 bases lining up with TRBD1. The CDR3 sequence is 15 residues long. Germline assignment: CDR1 ENHRY and CDR2 SYGVKD. J gave up 0 bases and V 2 bases, and 3 bases lay outside the gene matches. The CDR3 protein is CAISEAQGMNTEAFF. The CDR3 DNA reads as TGTGCCATCAGTGAGGCACAGGGGATGAACACTGAAGCTTTCTTT.

This chain uses TRBV5-1 with TRBJ2-7; TRBD2 agrees at 9 bases. After removal of 4 bases from V and 3 bases from J, the junction contained 11 bases not matched to a gene. The CDR3 is 16 residues long. Germline V lookup: CDR1 SGHRS, CDR2 YFSETQ. The CDR3 protein is CASSPGRTSAYYEQYF. The CDR3 bases are TGCGCCAGCAGCCCCGGCCGGACTAGCGCTTACTACGAGCAGTACTTC.

This chain links TRBV13 with TRBJ1-3; 10 bases are shared with TRBD1. The CDR3 totals 17 residues. Germline loops: CDR1 PRHDT, CDR2 FYEKMQ (reference sequence). V dropped 4 bases and J dropped 4; count of bases not matched to a gene: 10. In nucleotides, the CDR3 is TGTGCCAGCAGCTCCATTCGACAGGGGGCGAAGGGAAACACCATATATTTT. Residues: CASSSIRQGAKGNTIYF. Supplemented by reference TRBV13 and TRBJ1-3, the full variable domain reads AAGVIQSPRHLIKEKRETATLKCYPIPRHDTVYWYQQGPGQDPQFLISFYEKMQSDKGSIPDRFSAQQFSDYHSELNMSSLELGDSALYFCASSSIRQGAKGNTIYFGEGSWLTVV.

This clone was detected once. The chain has TRBV3-1 (or the pseudogene TRBV3-2) and TRBJ2-7; 7 bases match TRBD1. The CDR3 loop spans 14 amino acids. V lost 4 bases, J lost 3 bases, and 6 bases stayed unmatched. Germline V CDR1 and CDR2: LGHDT, YNNKEL (reference sequence). CDR3 protein: CASSRQGVHYEQYF. As DNA, the CDR3 is TGTGCCAGCAGCCGACAGGGTGTGCACTACGAGCAGTACTTC.